The text below deals with one TCR beta chain. Compared with germline, one end of the junction differs, possibly owing to a read error. The data were obtained in a study of blood T cell repertoires in COVID-19. Germline CDR1 MNHNY, CDR2 SVGAGI (reference sequence). This CDR3 is 16 amino acids long. Only in-frame clones appear in the TCRdb table, and some are missing; sequencing was by immunoSEQ multiplex PCR. The sample consists of around 170,000 clones, roughly 80% of them appearing once. The sequence was obtained from a woman aged 40 to 50 with acute or convalescent COVID-19. This chain uses TRBV6-6 with TRBJ2-7; 12 bases fit TRBD2. Sequences were obtained from peripheral blood. CDR3 nucleotides: TGTGCCAGCAGTGACTCTAGCGGGGGGGCCGTCTACGAGCAGTACTTC. Translated: CASSDSSGGAVYEQYF.